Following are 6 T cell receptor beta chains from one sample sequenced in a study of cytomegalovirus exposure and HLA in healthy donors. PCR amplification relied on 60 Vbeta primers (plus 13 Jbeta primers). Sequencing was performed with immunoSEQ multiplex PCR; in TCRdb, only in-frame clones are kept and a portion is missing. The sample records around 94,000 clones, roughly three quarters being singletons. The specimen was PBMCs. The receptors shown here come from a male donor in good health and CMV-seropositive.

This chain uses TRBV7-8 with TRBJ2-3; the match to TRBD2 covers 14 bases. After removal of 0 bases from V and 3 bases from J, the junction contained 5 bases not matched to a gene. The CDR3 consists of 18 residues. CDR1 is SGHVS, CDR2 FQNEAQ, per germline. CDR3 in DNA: TGTGCCAGCAGCTTAGCAAAGGGACTAGCGGGAGTTACAGATACGCAGTATTTT. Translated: CASSLAKGLAGVTDTQYF.

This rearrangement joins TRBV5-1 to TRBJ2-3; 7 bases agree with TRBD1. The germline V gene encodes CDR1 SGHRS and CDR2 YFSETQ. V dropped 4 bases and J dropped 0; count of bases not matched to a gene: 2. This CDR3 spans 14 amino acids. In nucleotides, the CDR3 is TGCGCCAGCAGCCCGGGACAGAGCACAGATACGCAGTATTTT. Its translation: CASSPGQSTDTQYF.

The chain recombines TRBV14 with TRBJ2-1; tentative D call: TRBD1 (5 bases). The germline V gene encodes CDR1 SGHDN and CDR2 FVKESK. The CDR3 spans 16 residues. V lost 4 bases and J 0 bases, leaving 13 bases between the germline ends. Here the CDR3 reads CASSPLRVSSYNEQFF. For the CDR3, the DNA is TGTGCCAGCAGCCCACTCAGGGTAAGCTCCTACAATGAGCAGTTCTTC.

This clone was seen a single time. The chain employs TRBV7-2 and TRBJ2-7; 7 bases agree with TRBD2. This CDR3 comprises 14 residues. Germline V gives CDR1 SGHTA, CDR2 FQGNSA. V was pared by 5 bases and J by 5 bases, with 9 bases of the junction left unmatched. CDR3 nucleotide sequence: TGTGCCAGCAGCCCTAAGCGGGGCTCACACGAGCAGTACTTC. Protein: CASSPKRGSHEQYF.

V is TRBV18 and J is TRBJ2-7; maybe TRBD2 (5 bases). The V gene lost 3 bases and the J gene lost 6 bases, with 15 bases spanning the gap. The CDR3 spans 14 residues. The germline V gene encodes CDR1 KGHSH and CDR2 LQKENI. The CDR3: CASSPERASVEQYF. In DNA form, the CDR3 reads TGTGCCAGCTCACCGGAGAGGGCCTCGGTCGAGCAGTACTTC.

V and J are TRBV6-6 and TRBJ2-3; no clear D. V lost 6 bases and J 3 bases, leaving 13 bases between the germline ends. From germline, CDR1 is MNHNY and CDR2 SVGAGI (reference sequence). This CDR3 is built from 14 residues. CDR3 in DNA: TGTGCCAGCAGAGTCAGCGAGAAAACAGATACGCAGTATTTT. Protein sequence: CASRVSEKTDTQYF.